Sequencing of this T cell receptor beta chain was carried out in a study of beta chain features in type 1 diabetes. Overall study: Sorted cells, more than 95,000,000 in number, were examined across all samples. Study findings and constraints: Shortening of TCRB CDR3s, moderate but significant, appeared in all four CD4+ subsets of Type 1 diabetes patients.

Reverse transcription of all isolated RNA meant that expressed TCRB transcripts were sequenced. Only in-frame clones appear in the TCRdb table, and some are missing; sequencing was by immunoSEQ multiplex PCR. The data hold hundreds of thousands of clones, with roughly an eighth observed a single time. CD45RO/CCR7/CD25/CD127/CD95/CD27 sorting isolated CD4+ naive, central memory, regulatory and stem cell-like memory cells. For this clone: The antigen is not known.

V was pared by 2 bases and J by 7 bases, with 11 bases of the junction left unmatched. This CDR3 spans 17 amino acids. Germline CDR1 is SGHVS and CDR2 is FQNEAQ. The sequence came from a man aged 18 to 29 in good health. Sequencing input: naive CD4+ T cells from blood. This chain uses TRBV7-8 with TRBJ1-6; 7 bases are shared with TRBD1. CDR3 sequence (DNA): TGTGCCAGCAGCTTAAAGGGGGCAGGGGGACGAAATTCACCCCTCCACTTT. This translates into CASSLKGAGGRNSPLHF. The variable domain in full, with the rest retrieved from reference TRBV7-8 and TRBJ1-6, is GAGVSQSPRYKVAKRGQDVALRCDPISGHVSLFWYQQALGQGPEFLTYFQNEAQLDKSGLPSDRFFAERPEGSVSTLKIQRTQQEDSAVYLCASSLKGAGGRNSPLHFGNGTRLTVT.